A selection of T cell receptor beta chains follows, all from one sample in a study of PD-1 blockade in mismatch repair-deficient tumors. Profiling relied on immunoSEQ multiplex PCR, and the TCRdb table lists in-frame clones only, not all of them. The sample includes roughly 130,000 clones, around nine tenths seen only once; the top ten take 12%. This specimen was peripheral blood, taken approximately 70 weeks after starting pembrolizumab. These receptors all come from an adult with mismatch repair-deficient cancer. Both conserved end residues are part of each CDR3. D genes are given only for firm matches. Part of the rows lack a size; the others show once, few, many or a class for expanded clones.

CDR3 length,D gene,J gene,V gene,clone size,CDR3 protein,CDR3 DNA
13,-,TRBJ2-7,TRBV29-1,-,CSVQDRSSYEQYF,TGCAGCGTTCAGGACCGGAGCTCCTACGAGCAGTACTTC
12,-,TRBJ2-1,TRBV13,-,CASSPPGDEQFF,TGTGCCAGCAGCCCCCCTGGCGATGAGCAGTTCTTC
14,-,TRBJ1-1,TRBV6-1,-,CASSEVLGNTEAFF,TGTGCCAGCAGTGAAGTTTTGGGGAACACTGAAGCTTTCTTT
14,-,TRBJ2-2,TRBV30,-,CAWSPTRGTGELFF,TGTGCCTGGAGTCCAACGAGGGGCACCGGGGAGCTGTTTTTT
16,TRBD2,TRBJ2-3,TRBV4-3,-,CASSQDEREVPDTQYF,TGCGCCAGCAGCCAAGATGAGCGGGAGGTCCCAGATACGCAGTATTTT
14,-,TRBJ2-1,TRBV28,-,CASGTTGRANEQFF,TGTGCCAGCGGGACTACAGGGCGCGCTAATGAGCAGTTCTTC
14,-,TRBJ2-5,TRBV29-1,-,CSVEIGSVEETQYF,TGCAGCGTTGAAATAGGGTCGGTCGAAGAGACCCAGTACTTC
14,TRBD2,TRBJ2-1,TRBV29-1,-,CSVGGLAGVVEQFF,TGCAGCGTTGGGGGACTAGCGGGAGTGGTTGAGCAGTTCTTC
17,TRBD1,TRBJ1-4,TRBV30,-,CAWSVSGAGGGYEKLFF,TGTGCCTGGAGTGTCAGCGGGGCAGGGGGAGGGTATGAAAAACTGTTTTTT
15,-,TRBJ2-3,TRBV7-2,-,CASSLGGDRTDTQYF,TGTGCCAGCAGCTTAGGGGGGGACCGCACAGATACGCAGTATTTT
16,-,TRBJ2-7,TRBV7-9,-,CASSSTASATDYEQYF,TGTGCCAGCAGCTCGACCGCGTCCGCGACGGACTACGAGCAGTACTTC
16,TRBD2,TRBJ2-2,TRBV5-4,-,CASSDPGLAGTGELFF,TGTGCCAGCAGCGATCCGGGACTAGCGGGCACCGGGGAGCTGTTTTTT
12,-,TRBJ2-3,TRBV7-9,-,CASSFFEGTQYF,TGTGCCAGCAGCTTTTTCGAAGGCACGCAGTATTTT
13,-,TRBJ2-7,TRBV29-1,-,CSVTGTGTYEQYF,TGCAGCGTCACCGGGACGGGAACCTACGAGCAGTACTTC
14,TRBD1,TRBJ2-7,TRBV10-1,-,CASSEDRVAYEQYF,TGCGCCAGCAGTGAGGACAGGGTTGCGTACGAGCAGTACTTC
16,-,TRBJ2-6,TRBV28,-,CASSPVQGSGANVLTF,TGTGCCAGCAGTCCGGTCCAGGGTTCTGGGGCCAACGTCCTGACTTTC
16,TRBD1,TRBJ2-5,TRBV29-1,-,CSVEGTDGTVQETQYF,TGCAGCGTTGAAGGGACCGATGGGACAGTCCAAGAGACCCAGTACTTC
15,-,TRBJ2-5,TRBV4-3,-,CASSQDYRAQETQYF,TGCGCCAGCAGCCAAGACTACAGGGCTCAAGAGACCCAGTACTTC
13,TRBD2,TRBJ2-1,TRBV4-3,-,CASSAGTSREQFF,TGCGCCAGCAGCGCCGGGACTAGCAGGGAGCAGTTCTTC
16,TRBD2,TRBJ2-1,TRBV28,-,CASSSLAASSYNEQFF,TGTGCCAGCAGTTCGCTAGCGGCCAGCTCCTACAATGAGCAGTTCTTC
15,-,TRBJ2-3,TRBV6-5,-,CASSARGRDTDTQYF,TGTGCCAGCAGTGCCCGGGGCAGGGACACAGATACGCAGTATTTT
16,TRBD2,TRBJ2-2,TRBV11-2,-,CASSLDTSGSPGELFF,TGTGCCAGCAGCTTAGACACTAGCGGGAGTCCCGGGGAGCTGTTTTTT
13,-,TRBJ2-7,TRBV19,-,CASSIGWRDEQYF,TGTGCCAGTAGTATAGGATGGCGGGACGAGCAGTACTTC
15,TRBD2,TRBJ2-7,TRBV5-1,-,CASSLGRLAGDEQYF,TGCGCCAGCAGCTTGGGTAGACTAGCGGGAGACGAGCAGTACTTC
16,TRBD1,TRBJ1-3,TRBV7-9,-,CASSLGTGAVGNTIYF,TGTGCCAGCAGCTTGGGGACAGGGGCTGTAGGAAACACCATATATTTT
14,-,TRBJ2-5,TRBV13,once,CASSLEQGPETQYF,TGTGCCAGCAGCTTAGAGCAGGGACCCGAGACCCAGTACTTC
13,-,TRBJ1-2,TRBV28,-,CASSLVLNYGYTF,TGTGCCAGCAGTTTGGTACTTAACTATGGCTACACCTTC
12,-,TRBJ2-1,TRBV10-2,-,CASGYRNNEQFF,TGCGCCAGCGGATATCGAAACAATGAGCAGTTCTTC
12,-,TRBJ2-1,TRBV6-6,-,CASSPRGDEQFF,TGTGCCAGCAGCCCCCGGGGCGATGAGCAGTTCTTC
13,TRBD1,TRBJ1-2,TRBV29-1,-,CSAQKGTGNGYTF,TGCAGCGCCCAGAAGGGGACAGGGAATGGCTACACCTTC
14,-,TRBJ2-3,TRBV29-1,-,CSVEPRLRPDTQYF,TGCAGCGTTGAACCCAGGCTGAGGCCAGATACGCAGTATTTT
15,TRBD2,TRBJ2-7,TRBV27,-,CASSWSAGRLSEQYF,TGTGCCAGCAGTTGGTCAGCGGGGAGGTTAAGCGAGCAGTACTTC
14,TRBD2,TRBJ2-5,TRBV6-5,-,CASTPSAGQETQYF,TGTGCCAGCACTCCCTCAGCGGGGCAAGAGACCCAGTACTTC
11,-,TRBJ2-7,TRBV10-3,-,CAISVAQEQYF,TGTGCCATCAGTGTGGCGCAAGAGCAGTACTTC
15,TRBD2,TRBJ2-7,TRBV6-6,-,CASSLSGSRSYEQYF,TGTGCCAGCAGCCTTAGCGGGAGCCGGTCCTACGAGCAGTACTTC
16,-,TRBJ2-1,TRBV13,once,CASSLVNSGHYNEQFF,TGTGCCAGCAGCTTAGTCAATAGCGGACATTACAATGAGCAGTTCTTC
12,-,TRBJ2-5,TRBV2,-,CASRRSAETQYF,TGTGCCAGCCGCAGGAGCGCAGAGACCCAGTACTTC